Listed here are 29 T cell receptor beta chains from one sample, sequenced in a study of blood T cell repertoires in COVID-19. Clones were sequenced by immunoSEQ multiplex PCR, and TCRdb holds only the in-frame ones, with some missing. The sample holds some 300,000 clones, around 92% seen once. The sequenced sample consisted of PBMCs or T cells enriched from blood (not recorded which). The receptors were gathered from a woman aged 45-60 years who had been exposed to COVID-19.

The chain uses TRBV2 and TRBJ2-1; tentative D call: TRBD1 (6 bases). Germline V gene lookup returns CDR1 SNHLY and CDR2 FYNNEI. The CDR3 consists of 13 residues. Trimming took off 7 bases at V and 4 bases at J, with 11 bases between the two ends. CDR3 protein: CASTWDTYNEQFF. CDR3 bases: TGTGCCAGCACGTGGGACACTTACAATGAGCAGTTCTTC. Using reference TRBV2 and TRBJ2-1 for the parts outside the CDR3, the full variable domain is EPEVTQTPSHQVTQMGQEVILRCVPISNHLYFYWYRQILGQKVEFLVSFYNNEISEKSEIFDDQFSVERPDGSNFTLKIRSTKLEDSAMYFCASTWDTYNEQFFGPGTRLTVL.

The J gene is TRBJ2-1, the V gene TRBV10-3; 7 bases agree with TRBD2. Germline V lookup: CDR1 ENHRY, CDR2 SYGVKD. This CDR3 has 16 amino acids. The V segment lost 6 bases and the J segment 7 bases; nucleotides outside the gene matches: 15. In DNA form, the CDR3 reads TGTGCCATCAGACTAATGGCGGGGAGCGGGGCAAATGAGCAGTTCTTC. Translation: CAIRLMAGSGANEQFF.

The rearrangement links TRBV6-2 or TRBV6-3 to TRBJ1-4, with 8 bases lining up with TRBD1. Losses at the gene ends were 5 bases for V and 7 bases for J; bases not matched to a gene: 6. This CDR3 contains 14 residues. Germline V CDR1 and CDR2: MNHEY, SVGEGT. This CDR3 is CASSGQGGGEKLFF. CDR3 DNA sequence: TGTGCCAGCAGTGGACAGGGTGGAGGTGAAAAACTGTTTTTT.

The chain has TRBV2 and TRBJ1-5; D gene unclear. V lost 6 bases and J 9 bases, leaving 9 bases between the germline ends. The CDR3 consists of 11 residues. Per the germline V gene, CDR1 is SNHLY and CDR2 is FYNNEI. CDR3 bases: TGTGCCAGCAGCGCAGATCGGCCCCAGCATTTT. Protein product: CASSADRPQHF.

J is TRBJ1-2 and V is TRBV10-3; possible D gene TRBD1, 6 bases. CDR1 ENHRY and CDR2 SYGVKD come from the germline V gene. Trimming removed 7 bases at V and 8 bases at J, with 20 bases between. This CDR3 region has 14 residues. The CDR3 sequence: CAIIRDNASRGYTF. The CDR3, as DNA: TGTGCCATCATTCGGGACAATGCATCGCGGGGCTACACCTTC.

The chain combines TRBV20-1 with TRBJ1-6, with 9 bases aligning to TRBD1. V was clipped by 3 bases and J by 7 bases; unmatched bases: 4. Germline CDR1 and CDR2: DFQATT and SNEGSKA (reference sequence). The length of the CDR3 is 14 residues. The CDR3 coding sequence is TGCAGTGCTAGTCCCGGGACAGGGAATTCACCCCTCCACTTT. This codes for CSASPGTGNSPLHF.

The J gene is TRBJ2-1, the V gene TRBV5-1; no reliable D call. V lost 3 bases to trimming and J lost 8 bases, with 6 bases between them. The CDR3 is made up of 11 amino acids. Germline loops: CDR1 SGHRS, CDR2 YFSETQ. The DNA of the CDR3 is TGCGCCAGCAGCTCTACCTATGAGCAGTTCTTC. It is translated as CASSSTYEQFF.

The chain carries TRBV3-1 (or the pseudogene TRBV3-2) and TRBJ2-3; 7 positions agree with TRBD1. This CDR3 spans 15 amino acids. In germline, CDR1 is LGHDT, CDR2 YNNKEL (reference sequence). J was trimmed by 3 bases and V by 3 bases; bases with no gene match: 6. CDR3 nucleotides: TGTGCCAGCAGCCACCGGGGACAGAAGACAGATACGCAGTATTTT. It yields the protein CASSHRGQKTDTQYF.

This clone has only one observation. J is TRBJ2-7 and V is TRBV2; TRBD2 might be the D (6 bases). Germline V lookup: CDR1 SNHLY, CDR2 FYNNEI. V lost 4 bases and J 4 bases, leaving 11 bases between the germline ends. The CDR3 has 13 amino acids. Here the CDR3 reads CASSGLVRYEQYF. The CDR3, as DNA: TGTGCCAGCAGTGGACTAGTAAGATACGAGCAGTACTTC.

V usage is TRBV24-1 and J usage is TRBJ2-2; D perhaps matches TRBD2 (6 bases). The V end was cut by 5 bases, the J end by 6 bases, with 12 bases between. Germline CDR1 KGHDR, CDR2 SFDVKD. This CDR3 is built from 14 residues. The CDR3 spells CATSAPEGSGELFF. The CDR3 DNA reads TGTGCCACCAGTGCCCCGGAGGGGTCCGGGGAGCTGTTTTTT.

This sequence joins TRBV4-1 and TRBJ2-3; unclear D gene. V shed 1 base and J shed 0 bases, with 11 bases lying between them. CDR3 length equals 16 residues. The germline CDR1 and CDR2 sequences are MGHRA and YSYEKL. DNA of the CDR3: TGCGCCAGCAGCCAAGCTCAGGCCCTTAGCACAGATACGCAGTATTTT. This sequence encodes CASSQAQALSTDTQYF.

About this clone: Other DNA sequences from this sample encode an identical CDR3 as well. This chain links TRBV28 with TRBJ1-1; D is uncertain. This CDR3 comprises 12 residues. Germline-derived CDR1 and CDR2 are MDHEN and SYDVKM. Trimming shortened V by 3 bases and J by 5 bases, and 7 bases separated the two germline ends. CDR3 loop: CASSLTRTEAFF. The CDR3 region has the DNA TGTGCCAGCAGTTTGACTCGGACTGAAGCTTTCTTT.

The chain has TRBV7-9 and TRBJ2-1; 8 bases match TRBD1. CDR1 and CDR2 (germline): SEHNR, FQNEAQ (reference sequence). This CDR3 spans 15 amino acids. The J segment lost 5 bases and the V segment lost 2 bases, leaving 5 bases of the junction unmatched. The CDR3 sequence is CASSLPGTGNNEQFF. DNA of the CDR3: TGTGCCAGCAGCTTACCCGGGACAGGAAACAATGAGCAGTTCTTC.

The chain links TRBV28 to TRBJ2-5, with a weak D call TRBD1 (6 bases). CDR1 is MDHEN, CDR2 SYDVKM, per germline. V was pared by 6 bases and J by 5 bases, with 16 bases between. The CDR3 spans 14 residues. CDR3 sequence reads: CASSLTQGRETQYF. As DNA, the CDR3 is TGTGCCAGCAGCCTGACACAGGGCAGGGAGACCCAGTACTTC.

The chain couples TRBV4-1 to TRBJ1-2; D is unresolved. Germline lookup yields CDR1 MGHRA and CDR2 YSYEKL. The V gene lost 0 bases and the J gene lost 2 bases, with 13 bases spanning the gap. The CDR3 consists of 16 residues. The CDR3, as DNA: TGCGCCAGCAGCCAAGATCCGGGTCGGCAGAACTATGGCTACACCTTC. This codes for CASSQDPGRQNYGYTF.

Written as DNA, the CDR3 is TGTGCCAGCAGCCAACAACAGACGATTTTAGGTGGAAACACCATATATTTT. Its translation: CASSQQQTILGGNTIYF. The chain links TRBV3-1 (or the pseudogene TRBV3-2) to TRBJ1-3, with D unclear. The CDR3 runs 17 residues. The germline gives CDR1 LGHDT, CDR2 YNNKEL (reference sequence). The V end lost 2 bases, the J end lost 3 bases, and 17 bases lay between the germline ends.

The rearrangement links TRBV9 to TRBJ2-5; 12 bases map to TRBD1. The CDR3 runs to 15 residues. V was clipped by 4 bases and J by 4 bases; unmatched bases: 5. Germline V gives CDR1 SGDLS, CDR2 YYNGEE. For the CDR3, the DNA is TGTGCCAGCAGCTCCGGGACAGGGGGCTCAGAGACCCAGTACTTC. Translating it yields CASSSGTGGSETQYF.

The CDR3 DNA reads TGTGCCAGCAGCCAAGATCTTTACAGCCGAGGGCTATATTTT. Protein product: CASSQDLYSRGLYF. This rearrangement joins TRBV3-1 (or the pseudogene TRBV3-2) to TRBJ1-3; D is unresolved. Between the trimmed V and J ends, which lost 0 bases and 14 bases, there was a span of 17 bases. The length of the CDR3 is 14 residues. From germline, CDR1 is LGHDT and CDR2 YNNKEL (reference sequence).

This sequence joins TRBV30 and TRBJ1-5; TRBD1 might be the D (6 bases). Deletions cut 4 bases from V and 0 bases from J, with 13 bases between. This CDR3 spans 15 amino acids. Germline V CDR1 and CDR2: GTSNPN, SVGIG (reference sequence). The CDR3 sequence is CAWTSGTRSNQPQHF. The CDR3 DNA sequence: TGTGCCTGGACCTCCGGGACACGTAGCAATCAGCCCCAGCATTTT.

This chain joins TRBV30 and TRBJ1-5; tentatively, D is TRBD1 (6 bases). Trimming removed 2 bases from V and 4 bases from J, with 9 bases in between. CDR1 is GTSNPN and CDR2 is SVGIG in the germline V gene (reference sequence). The CDR3 contains 13 residues. CDR3 sequence (DNA): TGTGCCTGGAGTTCCCAGGGGAATCAGCCCCAGCATTTT. Translation gives CAWSSQGNQPQHF.

The chain has TRBV5-4 and TRBJ2-4; D gene ambiguous. The length of the CDR3 is 16 residues. Germline lookup yields CDR1 SGHNT and CDR2 YYREEE (reference sequence). Trimming stripped 2 bases from V and 1 base from J, with 13 bases between. CDR3 protein: CASSFSLARAKNIQYF. The CDR3 region has the DNA TGTGCCAGCAGCTTTTCTTTAGCCCGGGCCAAAAACATTCAGTACTTC.

V is TRBV5-1 and J is TRBJ2-5; 8 bases are shared with TRBD2. V was clipped by 7 bases and J by 3 bases; unmatched bases: 5. This CDR3 has 13 residues. CDR1 and CDR2 from the germline V gene are SGHRS and YFSETQ. The CDR3 DNA is TGCGCCAGCGCGGGGGGCAGGAAAGAGACCCAGTACTTC. Translating gives CASAGGRKETQYF. The whole variable domain, filled in from reference TRBV5-1 and TRBJ2-5, reads KAGVTQTPRYLIKTRGQQVTLSCSPISGHRSVSWYQQTPGQGLQFLFEYFSETQRNKGNFPGRFSGRQFSNSRSEMNVSTLELGDSALYLCASAGGRKETQYFGPGTRLLVL.

This sequence joins TRBV5-1 and TRBJ2-1, with D perhaps matching TRBD2 (6 bases). Trimming took off 9 bases at V and 0 bases at J, with 13 bases between the two ends. The CDR3 is made up of 14 amino acids. In germline, CDR1 is SGHRS, CDR2 YFSETQ. Written as DNA, the CDR3 is TGCGCCACTTCAACGGGGGACTCCTACAATGAGCAGTTCTTC. Translation gives CATSTGDSYNEQFF.

J is TRBJ2-1 and V is TRBV25-1, with 7 positions matching TRBD2. Looked up from germline, CDR1 is MGHDK and CDR2 is SYGVNS. CDR3 length: 12 amino acids. The V gene end was trimmed by 7 bases and the J gene end by 7 bases; junction bases not matched to a gene: 4. The CDR3 sequence: CASTGGGNEQFF. CDR3 sequence (DNA): TGTGCCAGCACGGGCGGGGGAAATGAGCAGTTCTTC.

J is TRBJ1-4 and V is TRBV28; no clear D gene. V was trimmed by 4 bases and J by 8 bases, leaving 5 bases between them. CDR1 is MDHEN, CDR2 SYDVKM, per germline. The CDR3 runs 11 residues. This CDR3 reads CASSSREKLFF. CDR3 DNA: TGTGCCAGCAGTTCCCGGGAAAAACTGTTTTTT.

The chain is built from TRBV28 and TRBJ1-6; maybe TRBD1 (5 bases). The CDR3 loop spans 14 amino acids. Deletions cut 7 bases from V and 8 bases from J, with 15 bases between. Germline CDR1 reads MDHEN; CDR2 reads SYDVKM. This chain's CDR3 is CASTRQQWYSPLHF. Here the CDR3 DNA reads TGTGCCAGCACCCGACAGCAGTGGTATTCACCCCTCCACTTT.

This clone was counted between two and nine times. The V call is TRBV2, the J call TRBJ2-7; D call uncertain. Germline CDR1 is SNHLY and CDR2 is FYNNEI. The CDR3 contains 9 residues. Trimming pared 6 bases from V and 6 bases from J, leaving 3 bases between. CDR3 loop: CASSGEQYF. The CDR3 DNA is TGTGCCAGCAGCGGCGAGCAGTACTTC.

The gene calls are TRBV4-2 and TRBJ1-5, with D possibly TRBD1 on 6 matching bases. V was cut by 1 base and J by 2 bases, with 21 bases left in between. CDR3 length: 19 residues. Germline V lookup: CDR1 LGHNA, CDR2 YNFKEQ. The DNA for the CDR3 is TGTGCCAGCAGCCAAGCCTATAGGGGGGGGATGATAGGCAATCAGCCCCAGCATTTT. Its protein product is CASSQAYRGGMIGNQPQHF.

This chain links TRBV27 with TRBJ2-7, with 7 bases that match TRBD2. The germline V gene encodes CDR1 MNHEY and CDR2 SMNVEV (reference sequence). The CDR3 runs to 17 residues. With V trimmed by 4 bases and J by 1 base, 13 bases remained unmatched. CDR3 protein: CASSSLSLVGGSYEQYF. The CDR3 nucleotides read TGTGCCAGCAGTTCCCTGAGTTTAGTCGGGGGGTCCTACGAGCAGTACTTC.